The entry below gives a single T cell receptor beta chain sequence along with its context. The antigen remains undetermined. This CDR3 has 14 amino acids. Germline CDR1 GTSNPN, CDR2 SVGIG (reference sequence). Trimming left V 2 bases short and J 4 bases short, with 11 bases between. Before the COVID-19 pandemic, during about 2010-2019, CD4+ T cells were taken from unexposed donors. Isolation of CD4+ T cells took place after less than 13 days in culture. Cells permitting, SARS-CoV-2 S/N and four cold-coronavirus spikes were tested on unexposed-donor CD4+ T cells. Half the medium was replaced with IL-2 medium on days 3 and 7. Sequencing used immunoSEQ multiplex PCR; TCRdb keeps in-frame clones, though not all of them. The repertoire has tens of thousands of clones, about two thirds of them found once; the top ten carry around 16%. The data derive from a study of CD4 T cells in relation to SARS-CoV-2 and coronaviruses. Study results and limitations: No donor gave both pre-pandemic and post-infection samples.

V usage is TRBV30 and J usage is TRBJ2-2; weak D call: TRBD1 (5 bases). The source material was CD4+ T cells from PBMCs, cultured in vitro. The sequence came from a human donor in good health. Here the CDR3 reads CAWSSRVGTGELFF. The CDR3 nucleotides are TGTGCCTGGAGTTCCAGGGTAGGCACCGGGGAGCTGTTTTTT.